Listed here are 27 T cell receptor beta chains from one sample, sequenced in a study of OX40 agonist ivuxolimab in advanced cancers. Some clones are missing from TCRdb's copy, which holds only in-frame ones; the method was immunoSEQ multiplex PCR. The sample has about 51,000 clones, about 86% seen once. Specimen: CD4+ or CD8+ T cells sorted from blood, collected in a trial of the OX40 agonist ivuxolimab. These TCRs come from an adult with an advanced solid tumor such as melanoma, head and neck, liver or kidney cancer.

This clone was detected only once. The chain has TRBV15 and TRBJ2-1, with TRBD1 matching 8 bases. The CDR3 extends over 18 amino acids. Germline-derived CDR1 and CDR2 are LNHNV and YYDKDF (reference sequence). V was pared by 2 bases and J by 2 bases, with 11 bases of the junction left unmatched. The CDR3 loop is CATSRKGQGPSAYNEQFF. Written as DNA, the CDR3 is TGTGCCACCAGCAGAAAAGGACAGGGTCCGAGCGCCTACAATGAGCAGTTCTTC.

The V and J genes are TRBV6-5 and TRBJ2-5; D is unresolved. The CDR3 covers 13 residues. The V gene lost 2 bases and the J gene lost 2 bases, with 6 bases spanning the gap. Germline CDR1 is MNHEY and CDR2 is SVGAGI. This CDR3 is CASSYRRQETQYF. The CDR3 DNA reads as TGTGCCAGCAGTTACCGAAGACAAGAGACCCAGTACTTC.

This clone was observed a handful of times. V is TRBV27 and J is TRBJ2-7; no clear D gene. V dropped 3 bases and J dropped 7 bases, with 19 bases sitting between them. Germline loops: CDR1 MNHEY, CDR2 SMNVEV (reference sequence). The CDR3 has 15 residues. CDR3 nucleotides: TGTGCCAGCAGTTTGGCGGCCACGACACAAGTAGAGCAGTACTTC. Translating gives CASSLAATTQVEQYF.

V and J are TRBV18 and TRBJ1-3, with TRBD1 as a possible D gene (5 bases). V lost 2 bases and J lost 0, with 14 bases in between. This CDR3 region has 17 residues. Germline CDR1 is KGHSH and CDR2 is LQKENI. CDR3 DNA: TGTGCCAGCTCACCAGGGGACGGCAGATTCTCTGGAAACACCATATATTTT. This gives the protein CASSPGDGRFSGNTIYF.

The chain joins TRBV5-1 to TRBJ2-5; no definite D call. The CDR3 sequence is 11 residues long. The germline V gene has CDR1 SGHRS and CDR2 YFSETQ. V was clipped by 0 bases and J by 6 bases, with 3 bases between them. CDR3: CASSLDQTQYF. CDR3 coding DNA: TGCGCCAGCAGCTTGGATCAGACCCAGTACTTC.

A note on this clone: A read error may account for a junction end that differs from germline. The CDR3 sequence is CASSSSGSSYEQYF. DNA of the CDR3: TGTGCCAGCAGCTCAAGCGGGAGCTCCTACGAGCAGTACTTC. The chain uses TRBV5-3 and TRBJ2-7, with 8 bases fitting TRBD2. TRBV5-3 is noted as an ORF with a role that remains uncertain. This CDR3 region has 14 residues.

This clone was seen only a few times. The chain combines TRBV20-1 with TRBJ1-1; no definite D call. Deletions cut 1 base from V and 8 bases from J, with 8 bases between. The CDR3 is 11 residues long. Germline V lookup: CDR1 DFQATT, CDR2 SNEGSKA (reference sequence). The CDR3, as DNA: TGCAGTGCTAGAGTTCACCAAGAAGCTTTCTTT. It specifies CSARVHQEAFF.

CDR3 DNA sequence: TGTGCCAGCCGGACAGGGATCAGGGTAAATTCACCCCTCCACTTT. Translating gives CASRTGIRVNSPLHF. The chain joins TRBV6-1 to TRBJ1-6; 8 positions agree with TRBD1. The CDR3 has 15 residues. Germline V gene sequence: CDR1 MNHNS, CDR2 SASEGT. V was clipped by 8 bases and J by 7 bases; unmatched bases: 10.

The J gene is TRBJ2-3, the V gene TRBV5-1; 7 nucleotides align to TRBD2. This CDR3 has 13 residues. Looked up from germline, CDR1 is SGHRS and CDR2 is YFSETQ. The V segment lost 4 bases and the J segment 4 bases; nucleotides outside the gene matches: 3. In DNA, the CDR3 is TGCGCCAGCAGCGGGGGGGTCCCAGATACGCAGTATTTT. This encodes CASSGGVPDTQYF.

The chain uses TRBV6-5 and TRBJ1-1; D call uncertain. Germline CDR1 is MNHEY and CDR2 is SVGAGI. The CDR3 consists of 13 residues. Deletions cut 6 bases from V and 0 bases from J, with 8 bases between. The CDR3 loop reads CASRGTLNTEAFF. Written as DNA, the CDR3 is TGTGCCAGCAGGGGCACACTGAACACTGAAGCTTTCTTT.

The chain has TRBV6-6 and TRBJ1-3; the D gene is possibly TRBD1 (6 bases). This CDR3 is 14 amino acids long. The V and J ends lost 10 bases and 4 bases respectively, with 17 bases between them. Germline V CDR1 and CDR2: MNHNY, SVGAGI (reference sequence). In nucleotides, the CDR3 is TGTGCCACCCAAGACAGGACGGTCGGAAACACCATATATTTT. Translation gives CATQDRTVGNTIYF.

The chain is built from TRBV5-1 and TRBJ2-1, with 8 bases lining up with TRBD1. Germline V gene sequence: CDR1 SGHRS, CDR2 YFSETQ. The CDR3 is 14 amino acids. V lost 1 base, J lost 7 bases, and 4 bases stayed unmatched. CDR3 sequence: CASSLPQGANEQFF. CDR3 in DNA: TGCGCCAGCAGCTTGCCTCAGGGGGCGAATGAGCAGTTCTTC.

This chain uses TRBV11-1 with TRBJ1-1; D gene uncertain. Trimming left V 3 bases short and J 0 bases short, with 8 bases between. CDR1 and CDR2 (germline): SGHAT, FQDESV (reference sequence). The CDR3 is 14 residues long. CDR3 bases: TGTGCCAGCAGCTTCGGGGTGTTGAACACTGAAGCTTTCTTT. This encodes CASSFGVLNTEAFF.

This sequence joins TRBV9 and TRBJ2-2; D is possibly TRBD1 or TRBD2 (5 bases each). There are 20 residues in the CDR3. Trimming removed 7 bases from V and 0 bases from J, with 28 bases in between. CDR1 and CDR2 from the germline V gene are SGDLS and YYNGEE. The DNA for the CDR3 is TGTGCCAGCGCCTTAAAGGGGATACTGGGGGATACCGCGAACACCGGGGAGCTGTTTTTT. This codes for CASALKGILGDTANTGELFF.

There are a few counts of this clone. V usage is TRBV5-1 and J usage is TRBJ1-1; D gene unclear. V was clipped by 4 bases and J by 0 bases, with 7 bases between them. This CDR3 has 13 amino acids. CDR1 is SGHRS, CDR2 YFSETQ, per germline. This CDR3 is CASSPAMNTEAFF. CDR3 in DNA: TGCGCCAGCAGCCCGGCCATGAACACTGAAGCTTTCTTT.

The rearrangement joins TRBV19 to TRBJ1-6; 11 bases agree with TRBD1. The CDR3 spans 16 residues. V shed 4 bases and J 7 bases; nucleotides not matched to a gene: 6. Germline CDR1 reads LNHDA; CDR2 reads SQIVND (reference sequence). The CDR3 here is CASSRRTGGENSPLHF. CDR3 DNA: TGTGCCAGTAGTAGACGGACAGGGGGCGAGAATTCACCCCTCCACTTT.

This chain connects TRBV11-2 to TRBJ1-5; possible D gene TRBD1, 5 bases. V lost 5 bases to trimming and J lost 2 bases, with 16 bases between them. The CDR3 length is 16 residues. CDR1 SGHAT and CDR2 FQNNGV come from the germline V gene. The CDR3 spells CASSPLGGVGNQPQHF. CDR3 in DNA: TGTGCCAGCAGCCCCCTAGGAGGGGTGGGCAATCAGCCCCAGCATTTT.

This CDR3 reads CASSQDGRGRIETQYF. DNA of the CDR3: TGTGCCAGCAGCCAAGATGGGCGGGGACGGATAGAGACCCAGTACTTC. The genes are TRBV4-2 and TRBJ2-5; perhaps TRBD2 as D (6 bases). V was cut by 0 bases and J by 4 bases, with 15 bases left in between. Germline CDR1 and CDR2: LGHNA and YNFKEQ. The CDR3 extends over 16 amino acids.

The rearrangement links TRBV10-2 to TRBJ2-5; D uncertain. Germline lookup yields CDR1 WSHSY and CDR2 SAAADI. The germline V and J ends were trimmed by 3 bases and 1 base, with 9 bases remaining between them. CDR3 size: 14 residues. CDR3 DNA sequence: TGCGCCAGCAGTGAACCTTACCCCCAAGAGACCCAGTACTTC. It yields the protein CASSEPYPQETQYF.

The chain links TRBV2 to TRBJ1-4, with a possible D match to TRBD1 (6 bases). The CDR3 consists of 14 residues. V shed 7 bases and J shed 4 bases, with 13 bases lying between them. Germline lookup yields CDR1 SNHLY and CDR2 FYNNEI. The CDR3 coding sequence is TGTGCCAGCAACGGGGGGCAGGGTAATGAAAAACTGTTTTTT. This gives the protein CASNGGQGNEKLFF.

This chain connects TRBV14 to TRBJ2-5; D might be TRBD2 (5 bases). The CDR3 is 15 residues long. V was pared by 1 base and J by 4 bases, with 13 bases between. Germline assignment: CDR1 SGHDN and CDR2 FVKESK. The CDR3 sequence: CASSQGSAGLETQYF. The CDR3 coding sequence is TGTGCCAGCAGCCAAGGCTCGGCGGGCTTAGAGACCCAGTACTTC. The complete variable domain, with remaining parts taken from reference TRBV14 and TRBJ2-5, reads EAGVTQFPSHSVIEKGQTVTLRCDPISGHDNLYWYRRVMGKEIKFLLHFVKESKQDESGMPNNRFLAERTGGTYSTLKVQPAELEDSGVYFCASSQGSAGLETQYFGPGTRLLVL.

V usage is TRBV10-3 and J usage is TRBJ2-5; maybe TRBD1 (6 bases). With the DNA end fitting TRBJ2-7 better, the J assignment may be wrong. The CDR3 has 14 amino acids. From germline, CDR1 is ENHRY and CDR2 SYGVKD. DNA for the CDR3: TGTGCCATCAGCCTTACCACAGGGTCCTACGAGCAGTACTTC. Its protein is CAISLTTGSYEQYF.

This clone was counted between two and nine times. V is TRBV4-2 and J is TRBJ1-2; 12 nucleotides line up with TRBD1. V gave up 3 bases and J gave up 8 bases; unmatched junction bases: 1. The V gene's germline CDR1 is LGHNA and CDR2 YNFKEQ. This CDR3 is 13 amino acids long. This CDR3 reads CASSQGTGGGYTF. The CDR3 DNA is TGTGCCAGCAGCCAGGGGACAGGGGGCGGCTACACCTTC.

The J gene is TRBJ1-5, the V gene TRBV5-8; perhaps TRBD1 as D (5 bases). Trimming stripped 2 bases from V and 9 bases from J, with 9 bases between. From germline, CDR1 is SGHTS and CDR2 YDEGEE. The CDR3 length is 12 residues. The CDR3 coding sequence is TGTGCCAGCAGCTTTCCTGGGACGCCCCAGCATTTT. It encodes CASSFPGTPQHF.

The rearrangement uses TRBV7-2 and TRBJ2-5; D not resolved. V lost 5 bases and J lost 5, with 9 bases in between. This CDR3 comprises 12 residues. CDR1 SGHTA and CDR2 FQGNSA come from the germline V gene. The CDR3 protein is CASSLITETQYF. CDR3 coding DNA: TGTGCCAGCAGCCTGATAACTGAGACCCAGTACTTC.

This sequence joins TRBV4-3 and TRBJ2-3; 11 bases align to TRBD2. The CDR3 contains 18 residues. Germline values: CDR1 LGHNA, CDR2 YSLEER. V lost 2 bases, J lost 1 base, and 8 bases stayed unmatched. The CDR3 protein is CASSQWRSGGAGTDTQYF. DNA of the CDR3: TGCGCCAGCAGCCAATGGCGTAGCGGGGGGGCCGGCACAGATACGCAGTATTTT.

The chain links TRBV11-2 to TRBJ1-1; 8 nucleotides align to TRBD1. CDR3 length: 15 amino acids. The ends lost 5 bases at V and 5 bases at J; junction bases unmatched: 10. Germline values: CDR1 SGHAT, CDR2 FQNNGV. The CDR3 reads CASSQGHRGSTEAFF. In DNA form, the CDR3 reads TGTGCCAGCAGCCAAGGGCACAGGGGGAGTACTGAAGCTTTCTTT.